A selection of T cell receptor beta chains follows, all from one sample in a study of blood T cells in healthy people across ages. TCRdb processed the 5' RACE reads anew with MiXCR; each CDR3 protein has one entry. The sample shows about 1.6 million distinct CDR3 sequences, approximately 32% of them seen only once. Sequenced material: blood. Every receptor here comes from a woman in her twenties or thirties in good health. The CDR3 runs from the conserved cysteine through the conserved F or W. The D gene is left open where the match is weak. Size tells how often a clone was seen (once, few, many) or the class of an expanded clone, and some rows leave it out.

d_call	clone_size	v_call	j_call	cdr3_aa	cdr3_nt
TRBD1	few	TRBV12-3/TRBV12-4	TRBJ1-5	CASSLGQGRTNQPQHF	TGTGCCAGCAGTTTAGGACAGGGGCGTACCAATCAGCCCCAGCATTTT
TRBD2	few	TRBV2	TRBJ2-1	CASILGLASYNEQFF	TGTGCCAGCATCCTAGGACTAGCGTCCTACAATGAGCAGTTCTTC
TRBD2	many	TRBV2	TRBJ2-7	CASSALLAGVTHEQYF	TGTGCCAGCAGTGCCCTACTAGCGGGAGTTACCCACGAGCAGTACTTC
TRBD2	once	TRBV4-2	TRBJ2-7	CASSQDLEVSGSREEQYF	TGTGCCAGCAGCCAAGACCTGGAGGTTAGCGGGAGTCGGGAGGAGCAGTACTTC
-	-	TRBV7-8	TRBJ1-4	CASSSGHREKLFF	TGTGCCAGCAGCTCAGGACACCGGGAAAAACTGTTTTTT
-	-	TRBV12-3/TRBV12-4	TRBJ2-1	CASSLGGPEQFF	TGTGCCAGCAGTTTAGGGGGCCCTGAGCAGTTCTTC
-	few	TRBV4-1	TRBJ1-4	CASSLPPGTAGEKLFF	TGCGCCAGCAGCCTTCCCCCGGGGACCGCGGGTGAAAAACTGTTTTTT
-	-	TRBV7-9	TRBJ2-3	CASSLVDSVLGTDTQYF	TGTGCCAGCAGCTTAGTCGATTCTGTCCTAGGCACAGATACGCAGTATTTT
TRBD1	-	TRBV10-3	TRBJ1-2	CAIGQESDYGYTF	TGTGCCATCGGACAGGAGTCCGACTATGGCTACACCTTC
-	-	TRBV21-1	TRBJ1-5	CASSKDLTAGGDQPQHF	TGTGCCAGCAGCAAAGATCTAACCGCAGGGGGGGATCAGCCCCAGCATTTT
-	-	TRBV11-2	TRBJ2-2	CASSPYETGELFF	TGTGCCAGCAGCCCTTACGAAACCGGGGAGCTGTTTTTT
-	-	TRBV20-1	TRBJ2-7	CSARVQGGNYEQYF	TGCAGTGCTAGAGTTCAGGGAGGAAACTACGAGCAGTACTTC
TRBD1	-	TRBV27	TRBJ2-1	CASSLLARGNEQFF	TGTGCCAGCAGTTTATTGGCCAGGGGGAATGAGCAGTTCTTC
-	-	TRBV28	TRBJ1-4	CASSYPTSGRKEKLFF	TGTGCCAGCAGCTATCCTACGTCAGGGAGGAAAGAAAAACTGTTTTTT